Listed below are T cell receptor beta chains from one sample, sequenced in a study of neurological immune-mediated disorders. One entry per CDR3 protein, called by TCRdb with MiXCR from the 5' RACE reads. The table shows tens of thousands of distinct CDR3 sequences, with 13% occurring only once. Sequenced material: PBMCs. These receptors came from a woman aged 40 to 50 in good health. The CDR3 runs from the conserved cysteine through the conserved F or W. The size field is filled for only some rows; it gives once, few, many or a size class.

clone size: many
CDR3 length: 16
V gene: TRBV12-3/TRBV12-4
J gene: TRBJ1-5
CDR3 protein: CASSFAGNRGGQPQHF

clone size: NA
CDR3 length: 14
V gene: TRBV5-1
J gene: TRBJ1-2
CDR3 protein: CSSSLATGDYGYTF

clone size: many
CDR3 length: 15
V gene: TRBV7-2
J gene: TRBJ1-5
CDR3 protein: CASSLFPSGNQPQHF

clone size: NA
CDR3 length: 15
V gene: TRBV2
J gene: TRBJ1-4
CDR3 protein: CASSEGRTVSEKLFF

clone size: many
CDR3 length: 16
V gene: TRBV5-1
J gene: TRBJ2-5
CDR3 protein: CASSRGHTGSQETQYF

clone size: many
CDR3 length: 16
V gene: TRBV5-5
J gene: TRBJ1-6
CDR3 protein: CASSPGQGSYNSPLHF

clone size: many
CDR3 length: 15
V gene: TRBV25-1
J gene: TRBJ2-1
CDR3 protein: CASKDSGSPYNEQFF

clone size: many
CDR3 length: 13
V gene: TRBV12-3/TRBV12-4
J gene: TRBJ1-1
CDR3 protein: CASSLAQGAEAFF

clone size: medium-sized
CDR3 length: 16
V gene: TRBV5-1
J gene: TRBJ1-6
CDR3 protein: CASSLGQGSYNSPLHF

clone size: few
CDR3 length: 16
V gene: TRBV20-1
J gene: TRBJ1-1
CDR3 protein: CSANKLGRTMNTEAFF

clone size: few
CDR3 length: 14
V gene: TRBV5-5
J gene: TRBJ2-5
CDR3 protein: CASSTPGTEETQYF

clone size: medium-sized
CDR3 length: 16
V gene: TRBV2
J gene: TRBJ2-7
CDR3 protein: CASSEAGGGSGYEQYF

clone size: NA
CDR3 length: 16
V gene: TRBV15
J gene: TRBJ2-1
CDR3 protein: CATSRVRTSSNNELFF

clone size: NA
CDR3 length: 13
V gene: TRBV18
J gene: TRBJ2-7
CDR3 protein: CASSPSTGDEQYF

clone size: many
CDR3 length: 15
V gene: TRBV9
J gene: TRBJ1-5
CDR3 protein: CASSVGDGANQPQHF

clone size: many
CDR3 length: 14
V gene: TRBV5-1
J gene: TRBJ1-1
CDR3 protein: CASSYDSSIAEAFF

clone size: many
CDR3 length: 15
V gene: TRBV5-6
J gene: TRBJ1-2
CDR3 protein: CASSLGQAGPYGYTF

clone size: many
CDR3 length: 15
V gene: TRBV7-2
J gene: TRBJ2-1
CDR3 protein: CASSVRAGGRNEQFF

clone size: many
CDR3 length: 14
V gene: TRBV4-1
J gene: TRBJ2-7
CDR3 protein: CASSQVPWGREQYF

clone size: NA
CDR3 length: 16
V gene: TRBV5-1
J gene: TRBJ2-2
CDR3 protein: CASSLGLERSTGELFF

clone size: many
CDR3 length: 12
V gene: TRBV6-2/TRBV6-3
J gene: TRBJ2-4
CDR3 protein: CASKTGNDIQYF

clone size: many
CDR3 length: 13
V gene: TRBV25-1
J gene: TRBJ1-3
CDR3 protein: CASSGTLGNTIYF

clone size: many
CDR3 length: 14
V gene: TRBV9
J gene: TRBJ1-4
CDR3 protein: CASSARGGSEKLFF

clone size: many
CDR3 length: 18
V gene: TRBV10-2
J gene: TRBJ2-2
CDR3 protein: CASSRPPQGREFVGELFF

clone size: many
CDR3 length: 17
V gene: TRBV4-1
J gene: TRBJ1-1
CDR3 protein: CASSQEWGQGVWAEAFF

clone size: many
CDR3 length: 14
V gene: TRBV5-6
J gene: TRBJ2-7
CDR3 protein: CASSGTSLSYEQYF

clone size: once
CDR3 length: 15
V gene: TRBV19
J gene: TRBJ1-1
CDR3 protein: CASTFVDRGYTEAFF

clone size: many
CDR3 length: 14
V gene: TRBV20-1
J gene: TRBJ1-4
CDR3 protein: CSARGVGGNEKLFF

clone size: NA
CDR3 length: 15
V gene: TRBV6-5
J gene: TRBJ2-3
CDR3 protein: CASSYDPLGGGTQYF

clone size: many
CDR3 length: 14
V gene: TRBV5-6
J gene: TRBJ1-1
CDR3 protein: CASSLGQPNTEAFF

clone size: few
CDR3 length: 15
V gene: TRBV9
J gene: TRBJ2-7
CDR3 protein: CASSVDEGLGYEQYF

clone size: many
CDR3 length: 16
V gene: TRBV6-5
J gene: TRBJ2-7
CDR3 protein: CASSYGVTSASYEQYF

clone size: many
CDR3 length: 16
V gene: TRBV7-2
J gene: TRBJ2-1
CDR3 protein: CASSLEGRNSYNEQFF

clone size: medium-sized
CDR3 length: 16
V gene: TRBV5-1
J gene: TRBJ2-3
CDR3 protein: CASSTEQGTSTDTQYF

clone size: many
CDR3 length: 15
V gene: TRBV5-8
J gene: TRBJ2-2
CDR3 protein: CASSLKGRATGELFF

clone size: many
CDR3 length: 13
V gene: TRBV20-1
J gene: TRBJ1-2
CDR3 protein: CSANTVGRGGYTF

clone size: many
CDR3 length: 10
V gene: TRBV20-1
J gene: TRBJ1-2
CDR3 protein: CSASEIGYTF

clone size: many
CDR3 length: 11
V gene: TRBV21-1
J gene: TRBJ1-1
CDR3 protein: CASPPNTEAFF

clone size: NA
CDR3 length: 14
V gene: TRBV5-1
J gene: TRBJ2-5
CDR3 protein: CASSSWYDQETQYF

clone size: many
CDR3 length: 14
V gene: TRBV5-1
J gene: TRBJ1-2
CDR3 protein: CASSFNQGLNGYTF